Below, 3 T cell receptor beta chains from the same sample are listed, as sequenced in a study of shared clonotypes between healthy human individuals. TCRdb's copy holds only in-frame clones and misses some; the assay was immunoSEQ multiplex PCR. The sample holds about a million clones, about 80% seen once. Specimen: memory CD4+ T cells from PBMCs. Subset described: CD45RA-negative fraction. These receptors all stem from a man aged 18-30 years in good health. Some clones in this sample may be carry-over from other donors' samples.

The chain joins TRBV12-5 to TRBJ2-3; no clear D. Germline V gene data show CDR1 as LGHNT and CDR2 as FRNRAP. V lost 1 base, J lost 1 base, and 9 bases lay in between. The CDR3 spans 15 residues. DNA for the CDR3: TGTGCTAGTGGTTTGGGAGCATCGGGCACAGATACGCAGTATTTT. It specifies CASGLGASGTDTQYF.

The rearrangement uses TRBV29-1 and TRBJ2-1; D is undetermined. CDR1 and CDR2 (germline): SQVTM, ANQGSEA. V was clipped by 7 bases and J by 3 bases, with 10 bases between them. The CDR3 contains 12 residues. The DNA for the CDR3 is TGCAGCGCTGGGAACCTCTACAATGAGCAGTTCTTC. Encoded protein: CSAGNLYNEQFF.

The chain links TRBV5-4 to TRBJ2-7; no clear D gene. The length of the CDR3 is 12 residues. With 0 bases removed from V and 5 bases from J, the gap between germline ends came to 6 bases. The germline gives CDR1 SGHNT, CDR2 YYREEE (reference sequence). The CDR3 protein is CASSLDSHEQYF. The CDR3 coding sequence is TGTGCCAGCAGCTTGGACAGCCACGAGCAGTACTTC.